This is a list of T cell receptor beta chains from one sample in a study of blood T cell repertoires in COVID-19. The table came from immunoSEQ multiplex PCR; TCRdb's copy has only in-frame clones and leaves some out. The sample comprises approximately 200,000 clones, approximately 82% of which are singletons, and 6% to 8% rests with the top ten. Sequencing was performed on peripheral blood. Every receptor here comes from a human donor with acute or convalescent COVID-19. The donor label of this sample is uncertain. CDR3s include the opening cysteine and the closing phenylalanine or tryptophan. A D gene is named only where the DNA matches it firmly. Clone size is shown for a subset of rows, as once, few, many or a class of expanded clone.

V gene	J gene	D gene	clone size	CDR3 DNA	CDR3 protein
TRBV6-5	TRBJ1-2	NA	NA	TGTGCCAGTCGGAGGGTGGGGGGAAACTATGGCTACACCTTC	CASRRVGGNYGYTF
TRBV18	TRBJ2-4	TRBD1	NA	TGTGCCAGCTCACCGGGGGACAGGGGCCCCGAGGGTACCAAAAACATTCAGTACTTC	CASSPGDRGPEGTKNIQYF
TRBV30	TRBJ1-2	NA	few	TGTGCCTGGAGTAGGGACAACGCTAACTATGGCTACACCTTC	CAWSRDNANYGYTF
TRBV12-3/TRBV12-4	TRBJ1-2	TRBD1	NA	TGTGCCAGCAGCCTCGGCGGGGACAGCACCTTC	CASSLGGDSTF
TRBV29-1	TRBJ1-1	TRBD1	once	TGCAGCGCGGGACAGGGGGCAGGTGAAGCTTTCTTT	CSAGQGAGEAFF
TRBV7-2	TRBJ1-5	NA	NA	TGTGCCAGCAGCCTCATCTCCCAGAGGAATCAGCCCCAGCATTTT	CASSLISQRNQPQHF
TRBV2	TRBJ2-7	TRBD2	NA	TGTGCCAGCAGTGAGAGTAGCGGGAGGAACTACGAGCAGTACTTC	CASSESSGRNYEQYF
TRBV6-6	TRBJ2-1	NA	NA	TGTGCCAGCAGTTATCGGACACAGGGTTACAATGAGCAGTTCTTC	CASSYRTQGYNEQFF
TRBV27	TRBJ2-2	TRBD2	NA	TGTGCCATTCGACGGACTAGCGGTAACACCGGGGAGCTGTTTTTT	CAIRRTSGNTGELFF
TRBV7-2	TRBJ2-7	NA	NA	TGTGCCAGCAGCTTGGGACTGGTTTCCTACGAGCAGTACTTC	CASSLGLVSYEQYF
TRBV4-3	TRBJ2-7	TRBD2	many	TGCGCCAGCAGCCAAGAAGACAGTAGGGTGACTAGCGGGAACTACGAGCAGTACTTC	CASSQEDSRVTSGNYEQYF
TRBV5-6	TRBJ2-1	NA	NA	TGTGCCAGCAGCTTGGGCAGCTCCTACAATGAGCAGTTCTTC	CASSLGSSYNEQFF
TRBV30	TRBJ2-1	NA	NA	TGTGCCTGGAGTGTACCGGGGTCTGGAGGGCAGTTCTTC	CAWSVPGSGGQFF
TRBV28	TRBJ1-2	NA	NA	TGTGCCAGCAGCTCCTTGAACTATGGCTACACCTTC	CASSSLNYGYTF
TRBV24-1	TRBJ2-5	TRBD2	NA	TGTGCCACCAGTGTTTCGACTAGCAGTTTTAGGGAGACCCAGTACTTC	CATSVSTSSFRETQYF
TRBV6-4	TRBJ2-2	NA	NA	TGTGCCAGCAGTGGAGCCGCGCTCGGCACCGGGGAGCTGTTTTTT	CASSGAALGTGELFF
TRBV11-3	TRBJ2-7	TRBD1	NA	TGTGCCAGCAGCTTAGGACAGGGCCGCGAGCAGTACTTC	CASSLGQGREQYF
TRBV10-3	TRBJ2-5	TRBD1	NA	TGTGCCATCAGTTGGGACAGCCAAGAGACCCAGTACTTC	CAISWDSQETQYF
TRBV2	TRBJ1-3	NA	NA	TGTGCCAGCAGAACGCAGGCCTCTGGAAACACCATATATTTT	CASRTQASGNTIYF
TRBV5-1	TRBJ2-7	TRBD1	NA	TGCGCCAGCAGCTTGGGGACAGGGCACGACGAGCAGTACTTC	CASSLGTGHDEQYF
TRBV24-1	TRBJ2-2	TRBD2	once	TGTGCCACCAGTGATTCTTCACGGGCGGGAGTGGGAACCGGGGAGCTGTTTTTT	CATSDSSRAGVGTGELFF
TRBV5-8	TRBJ2-3	NA	NA	TGTGCCAGCAGCCCGCGGGTCAGCACAGATACGCAGTATTTT	CASSPRVSTDTQYF
TRBV19	TRBJ1-1	NA	NA	TGTGCCAGTAGGCAGGGGATTGAAGCTTTCTTT	CASRQGIEAFF
TRBV5-1	TRBJ2-2	TRBD2	NA	TGCGCCAGCAGCTTGGCGGCTAGCGGGAACACCGGGGAGCTGTTTTTT	CASSLAASGNTGELFF
TRBV28	TRBJ2-7	NA	few	TGTGCCAGCAGTCCTTGGGGCAGTAGCTCCTACGAGCAGTACTTC	CASSPWGSSSYEQYF
TRBV9	TRBJ1-3	NA	NA	TGTGCCAGCAGCGCCCGACAATACTCTGGAAACACCATATATTTT	CASSARQYSGNTIYF
TRBV30	TRBJ1-2	NA	few	TGTGCCTGGTCCGCCGGGCCAGGGATGGGCTACACCTTC	CAWSAGPGMGYTF
TRBV2	TRBJ1-5	NA	NA	TGTGCCAGCAGTCGGGAGGTTAGCAATCAGCCCCAGCATTTT	CASSREVSNQPQHF
TRBV19	TRBJ2-1	TRBD1	once	TGTGCCAGTAGTCTGGACAGGGGGCTTTACAATGAGCAGTTCTTC	CASSLDRGLYNEQFF
TRBV11-2	TRBJ1-5	TRBD1	once	TGTGCCAGCAGCTTGGGGACAGGGCTGGGCAATCAGCCCCAGCATTTT	CASSLGTGLGNQPQHF
TRBV2	TRBJ2-2	TRBD2	few	TGTGCCAGCAGGGGAAGCGGGAGGGCCGGGGAGCTGTTTTTT	CASRGSGRAGELFF
TRBV30	TRBJ2-3	TRBD2	NA	TGTGCCTGGAGTGGAGGACTAGCGGGCACAGATACGCAGTATTTT	CAWSGGLAGTDTQYF
TRBV28	TRBJ1-2	TRBD1	NA	TGTGCCGCGAAAGGGACAGGCCCTTATGGCTACACCTTC	CAAKGTGPYGYTF
TRBV6-5	TRBJ1-4	NA	NA	TGTGCCAGCAGTTACTCGGGGGGGCCTGGGGAAAAACTGTTTTTT	CASSYSGGPGEKLFF
TRBV7-3	TRBJ1-1	NA	NA	TGTGCCAGCAGGTTGACAGGGAACACTGAAGCTTTCTTT	CASRLTGNTEAFF
TRBV24-1	TRBJ1-2	NA	NA	TGTGCCACCAGTGGAGGGGGTAATGGCTACACCTTC	CATSGGGNGYTF
TRBV11-3	TRBJ2-7	TRBD1	NA	TGTGCCAGCAGCTTATCCCTAATTCCAGTGGGACAGTCCTACGAGCAGTACTTC	CASSLSLIPVGQSYEQYF
TRBV3-1/TRBV3-2	TRBJ2-7	TRBD2	NA	TGTGCCAGCAGCCGACCGAGCGGGATCTCCTACGAGCAGTACTTC	CASSRPSGISYEQYF
TRBV18	TRBJ1-2	NA	NA	TGTGCCAGCTCACCAACGGAGAGCTATGGCTACACCTTC	CASSPTESYGYTF
TRBV28	TRBJ1-4	TRBD1	NA	TGTGCCAGCAGTAGACAGGGGGATGAAAAACTGTTTTTT	CASSRQGDEKLFF
TRBV6-2/TRBV6-3	TRBJ2-7	NA	few	TGTGCCAGCAGTTACGCTCAGGGCTCCTACGAGCAGTACTTC	CASSYAQGSYEQYF
TRBV6-5	TRBJ2-3	TRBD2	NA	TGTGCCAGCAGTTACGGGGCGGGAGTGACAGATACGCAGTATTTT	CASSYGAGVTDTQYF
TRBV11-2	TRBJ2-7	NA	NA	TGTGCCAGCAGCGTGGCAGGGAACGAGCAGTACTTC	CASSVAGNEQYF